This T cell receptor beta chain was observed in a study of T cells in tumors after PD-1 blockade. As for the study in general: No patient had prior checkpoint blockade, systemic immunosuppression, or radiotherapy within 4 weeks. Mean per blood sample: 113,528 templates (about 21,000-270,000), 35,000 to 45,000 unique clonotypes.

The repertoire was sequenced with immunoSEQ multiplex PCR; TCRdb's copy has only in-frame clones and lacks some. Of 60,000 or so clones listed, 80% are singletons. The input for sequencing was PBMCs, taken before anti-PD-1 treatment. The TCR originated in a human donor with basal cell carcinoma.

CDR3 loop: CASSFGTGTGGELFF. Written as DNA, the CDR3 is TGCGCCAGCAGCTTCGGGACAGGGACCGGCGGGGAGCTGTTTTTT. The J gene is TRBJ2-2, the V gene TRBV5-1, with 9 bases that match TRBD1. J lost 7 bases, V lost 2 bases, and 6 bases had no gene match. Germline CDR1 reads SGHRS; CDR2 reads YFSETQ. The CDR3 runs 15 residues.